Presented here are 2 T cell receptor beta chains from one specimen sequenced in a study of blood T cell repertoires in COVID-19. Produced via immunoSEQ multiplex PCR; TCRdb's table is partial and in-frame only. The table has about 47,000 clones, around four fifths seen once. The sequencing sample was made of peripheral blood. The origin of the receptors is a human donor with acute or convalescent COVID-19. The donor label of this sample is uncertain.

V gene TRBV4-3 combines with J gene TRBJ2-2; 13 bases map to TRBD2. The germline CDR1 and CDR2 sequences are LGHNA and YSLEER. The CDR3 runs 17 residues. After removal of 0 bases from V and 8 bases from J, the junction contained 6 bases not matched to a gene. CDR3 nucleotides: TGCGCCAGCAGCCAAGATTTCGGACTAGCGGGGGCAGGGGAGCTGTTTTTT. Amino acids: CASSQDFGLAGAGELFF.

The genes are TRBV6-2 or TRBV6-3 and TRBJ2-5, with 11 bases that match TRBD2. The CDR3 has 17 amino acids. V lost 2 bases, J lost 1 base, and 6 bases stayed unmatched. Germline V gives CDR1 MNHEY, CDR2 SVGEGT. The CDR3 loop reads CASSYPTSGDFQETQYF. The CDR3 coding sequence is TGTGCCAGCAGTTACCCGACTAGCGGGGACTTCCAAGAGACCCAGTACTTC.